This T cell receptor beta chain was found in a study of cytomegalovirus exposure and HLA in healthy donors. General study results and limits: The classifier reportedly diagnosed cytomegalovirus status with high specificity and sensitivity. When presence/absence was analysed, sequencing depth was taken to be roughly uniform across donors. Productive status was seen about 90% or about 30% of the time for most TCR beta V segments in an earlier analysis.

Unmatched junction bases numbered 12, after V lost 6 bases and J lost 1 base. The CDR3 contains 17 residues. Germline loops: CDR1 WNHNN, CDR2 SYGVQD (reference sequence). The PCR was carried out with 60 Vbeta primers and 13 Jbeta primers. Original processing methods: Later reanalysis found about 80 million unique TCR beta chains, 9 million to 12 million of them shared. Only in-frame clones appear in the TCRdb table, and some are missing; sequencing was by immunoSEQ multiplex PCR. The V and J calls and clone size come from that table; D and trimming were worked out from the DNA. Of roughly 120,000 clones in the sample, about 76% are singletons; the top ten hold under 2.5%. Details on this clone: Its matching antigen is unknown.

Sequenced input: PBMCs. The chain employs TRBV10-1 and TRBJ2-4; 7 positions match TRBD2. The sequence came from a young woman in good health and CMV-seronegative. The CDR3 DNA reads as TGCGCCAGCAGCCTGCAGCGGGAAATGGGGGCCAAAAACATTCAGTACTTC. Its translation: CASSLQREMGAKNIQYF.